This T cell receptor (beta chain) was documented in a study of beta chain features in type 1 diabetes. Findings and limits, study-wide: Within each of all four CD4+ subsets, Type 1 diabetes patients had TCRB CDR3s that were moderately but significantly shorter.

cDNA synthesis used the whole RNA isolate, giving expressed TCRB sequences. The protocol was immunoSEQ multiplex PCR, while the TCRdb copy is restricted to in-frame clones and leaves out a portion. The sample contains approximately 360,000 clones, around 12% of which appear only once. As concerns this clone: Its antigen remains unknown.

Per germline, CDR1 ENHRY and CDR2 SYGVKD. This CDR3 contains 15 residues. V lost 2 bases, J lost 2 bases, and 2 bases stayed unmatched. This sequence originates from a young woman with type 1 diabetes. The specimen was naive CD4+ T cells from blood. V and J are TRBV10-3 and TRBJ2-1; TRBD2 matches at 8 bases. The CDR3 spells CAISEPGLAYNEQFF. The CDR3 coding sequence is TGTGCCATCAGTGAGCCGGGACTAGCCTACAATGAGCAGTTCTTC.